Listed below are T cell receptor beta chains from one sample, sequenced in a study of OX40 agonist ivuxolimab in advanced cancers. The assay was immunoSEQ multiplex PCR, and TCRdb's table has in-frame clones only and misses some. The sample yields about 80,000 clones, more than 70% seen once. Here the sequenced sample was CD4+ or CD8+ T cells sorted from blood, taken in a trial of the OX40 agonist ivuxolimab. These receptors were taken from an adult with an advanced solid tumor such as melanoma, head and neck, liver or kidney cancer. CDR3s leave out the opening cysteine and the closing phenylalanine or tryptophan. Each record gives: CDR3 length, V gene, J gene, D gene, CDR3 protein. D genes are given only for firm matches.

14,TRBV18,TRBJ2-3,TRBD1,ASSPAGGAGTDTQY
13,TRBV7-2,TRBJ1-2,TRBD1,ASSSTGTGDYGYT
16,TRBV7-2,TRBJ2-7,TRBD2,ASSVGTSGSSTAYEQY
10,TRBV2,TRBJ1-5,NA,ASSEANQPQH
11,TRBV7-8,TRBJ1-1,NA,ASSLERDTEAF
13,TRBV7-2,TRBJ2-2,NA,ASSLSTQGGGELF
13,TRBV30,TRBJ1-2,NA,AWSRGEGGRNGYT
13,TRBV5-1,TRBJ2-5,TRBD1,ASSFGTGVGETQY
13,TRBV11-3,TRBJ2-5,TRBD1,ASSPRWDRGETQY
12,TRBV18,TRBJ2-5,NA,ASSQQGYLETQY
12,TRBV6-1,TRBJ1-5,TRBD1,ASRSQGVGQPQH
12,TRBV28,TRBJ2-5,NA,ASSLFAGKETQY
10,TRBV28,TRBJ2-5,NA,ASSFGGVTQY
15,TRBV28,TRBJ1-5,TRBD1,ASSLGVPQGAGQPQH
14,TRBV10-3,TRBJ2-3,TRBD2,AISELTGTSAYTQY
12,TRBV6-5,TRBJ1-2,TRBD1,ASRRDRDPYGYT
13,TRBV5-5,TRBJ1-5,NA,ASSAGRGSGGTQH
13,TRBV7-2,TRBJ2-1,TRBD2,ASSSRLAGGDEQF
12,TRBV2,TRBJ1-5,TRBD1,ASRVGTDNQPQH
13,TRBV11-2,TRBJ2-5,NA,ASSGGKGGRETQY
13,TRBV4-1,TRBJ2-3,NA,ASSQGYLNRDTQY
13,TRBV2,TRBJ1-3,NA,ASTEQRVSGNTIY
13,TRBV18,TRBJ1-1,NA,ASSPPMRQNTEAF
12,TRBV30,TRBJ1-2,NA,AWSRGAENYGYT
15,TRBV30,TRBJ2-5,TRBD2,AWSGGSGGGLQETQY
10,TRBV28,TRBJ1-1,NA,ASSLRSTEAF
12,TRBV7-2,TRBJ1-1,NA,ASSSTGLNTEAF
15,TRBV4-3,TRBJ2-3,NA,ASSQADVRASTDTQY